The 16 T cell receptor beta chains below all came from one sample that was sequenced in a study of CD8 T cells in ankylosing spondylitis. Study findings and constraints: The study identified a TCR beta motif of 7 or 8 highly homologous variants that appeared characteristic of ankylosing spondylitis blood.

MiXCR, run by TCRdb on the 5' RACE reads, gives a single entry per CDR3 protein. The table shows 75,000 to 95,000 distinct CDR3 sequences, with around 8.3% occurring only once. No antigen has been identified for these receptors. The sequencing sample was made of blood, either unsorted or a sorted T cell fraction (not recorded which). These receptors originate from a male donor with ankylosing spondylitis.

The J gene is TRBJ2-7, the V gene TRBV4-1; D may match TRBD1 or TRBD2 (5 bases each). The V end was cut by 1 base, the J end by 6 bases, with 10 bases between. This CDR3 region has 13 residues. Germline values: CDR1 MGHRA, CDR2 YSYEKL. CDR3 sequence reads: CASSQASGSEQYV. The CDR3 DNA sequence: TGCGCCAGCAGCCAAGCATCAGGGAGCGAGCAGTACGTC.

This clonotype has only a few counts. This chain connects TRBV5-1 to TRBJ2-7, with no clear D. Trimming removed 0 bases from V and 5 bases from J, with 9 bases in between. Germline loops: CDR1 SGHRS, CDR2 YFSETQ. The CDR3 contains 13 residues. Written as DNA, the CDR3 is TGCGCCAGCAGCTTGGAGGTGGTCAACGAGCAGTACTTC. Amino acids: CASSLEVVNEQYF.

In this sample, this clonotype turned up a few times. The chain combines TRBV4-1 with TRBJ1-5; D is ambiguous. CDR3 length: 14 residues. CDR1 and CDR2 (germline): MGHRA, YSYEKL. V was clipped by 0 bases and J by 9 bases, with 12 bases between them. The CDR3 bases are TGCGCCAGCAGCCAAGACTGGGAATCCGGGCCCCAGCATTTT. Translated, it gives CASSQDWESGPQHF.

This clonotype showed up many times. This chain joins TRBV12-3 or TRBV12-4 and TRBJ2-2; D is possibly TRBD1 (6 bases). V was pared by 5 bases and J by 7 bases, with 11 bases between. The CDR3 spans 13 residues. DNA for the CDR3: TGTGCCAGCAGTGCAGGGGTTGACGGGGAGCTGTTTTTT. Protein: CASSAGVDGELFF.

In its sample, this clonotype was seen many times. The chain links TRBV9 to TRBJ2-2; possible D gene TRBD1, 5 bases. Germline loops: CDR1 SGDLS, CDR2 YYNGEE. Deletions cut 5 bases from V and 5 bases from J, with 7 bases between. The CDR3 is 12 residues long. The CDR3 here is CASRQGTGELFF. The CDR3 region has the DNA TGTGCCAGCAGGCAGGGAACCGGGGAGCTGTTTTTT. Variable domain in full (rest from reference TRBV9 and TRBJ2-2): DSGVTQTPKHLITATGQRVTLRCSPRSGDLSVYWYQQSLDQGLQFLIQYYNGEERAKGNILERFSAQQFPDLHSELNLSSLELGDSALYFCASRQGTGELFFGEGSRLTVL.

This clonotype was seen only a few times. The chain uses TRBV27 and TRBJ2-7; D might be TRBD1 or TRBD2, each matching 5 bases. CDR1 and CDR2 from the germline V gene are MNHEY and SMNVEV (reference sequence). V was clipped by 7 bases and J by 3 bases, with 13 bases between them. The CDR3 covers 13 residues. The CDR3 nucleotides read TGTGCCAGCAAGGTGGCAGGGAGCTACGAGCAGTACTTC. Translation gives CASKVAGSYEQYF.

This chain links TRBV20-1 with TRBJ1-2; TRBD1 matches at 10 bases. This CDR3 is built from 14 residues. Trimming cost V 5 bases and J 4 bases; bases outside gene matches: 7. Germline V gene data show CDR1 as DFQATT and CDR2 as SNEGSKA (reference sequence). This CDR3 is CSAQTGGMVYGYTF. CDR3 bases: TGCAGTGCTCAGACAGGGGGCATGGTCTATGGCTACACCTTC.

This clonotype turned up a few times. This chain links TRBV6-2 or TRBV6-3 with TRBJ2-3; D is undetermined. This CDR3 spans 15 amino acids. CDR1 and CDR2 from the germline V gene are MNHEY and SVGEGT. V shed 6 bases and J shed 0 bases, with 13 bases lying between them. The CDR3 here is CASREVIFSTDTQYF. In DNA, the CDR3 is TGTGCCAGCAGAGAAGTTATATTTAGCACAGATACGCAGTATTTT.

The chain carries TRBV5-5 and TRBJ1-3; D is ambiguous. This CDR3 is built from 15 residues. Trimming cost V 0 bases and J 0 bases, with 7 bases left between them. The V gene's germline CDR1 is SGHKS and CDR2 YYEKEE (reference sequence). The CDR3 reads CASSLGATSGNTIYF. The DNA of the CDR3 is TGTGCCAGCAGCTTGGGGGCCACCTCTGGAAACACCATATATTTT.

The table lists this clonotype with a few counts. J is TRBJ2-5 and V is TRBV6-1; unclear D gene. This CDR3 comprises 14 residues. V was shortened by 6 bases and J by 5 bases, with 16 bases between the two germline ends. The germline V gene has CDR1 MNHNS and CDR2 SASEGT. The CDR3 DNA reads TGTGCCAGCAGACCCTTAGTGGGCTGGGAGACCCAGTACTTC. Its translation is CASRPLVGWETQYF.

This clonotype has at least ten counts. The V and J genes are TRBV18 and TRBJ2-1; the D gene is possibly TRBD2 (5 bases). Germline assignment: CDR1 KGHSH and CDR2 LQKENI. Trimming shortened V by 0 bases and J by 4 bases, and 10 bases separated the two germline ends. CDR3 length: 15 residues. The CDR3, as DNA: TGTGCCAGCTCACCACCGTTAGCGAAATACAATGAGCAGTTCTTC. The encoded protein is CASSPPLAKYNEQFF.

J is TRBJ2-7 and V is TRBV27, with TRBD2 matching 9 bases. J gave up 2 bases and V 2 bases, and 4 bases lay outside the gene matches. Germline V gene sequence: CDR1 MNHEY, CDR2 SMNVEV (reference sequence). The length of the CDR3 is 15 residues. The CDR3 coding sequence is TGTGCCAGCAGTTTAGCGGGAGGGTTGCCCTACGAGCAGTACGTC. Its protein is CASSLAGGLPYEQYV.

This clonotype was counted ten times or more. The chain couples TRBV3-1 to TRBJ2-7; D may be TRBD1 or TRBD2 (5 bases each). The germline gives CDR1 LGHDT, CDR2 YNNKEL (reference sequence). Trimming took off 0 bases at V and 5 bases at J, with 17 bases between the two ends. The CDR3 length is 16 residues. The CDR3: CASSQDGGTGYDEQYF. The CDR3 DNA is TGTGCCAGCAGCCAAGATGGTGGGACGGGGTACGACGAGCAGTACTTC.

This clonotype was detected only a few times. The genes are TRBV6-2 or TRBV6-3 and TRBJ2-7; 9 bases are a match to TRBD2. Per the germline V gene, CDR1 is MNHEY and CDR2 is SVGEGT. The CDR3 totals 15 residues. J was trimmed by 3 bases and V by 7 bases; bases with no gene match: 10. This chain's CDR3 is CASTERGSGSYEQYV. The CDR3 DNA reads TGTGCCAGCACCGAACGGGGTAGCGGGAGCTACGAGCAGTACGTC.

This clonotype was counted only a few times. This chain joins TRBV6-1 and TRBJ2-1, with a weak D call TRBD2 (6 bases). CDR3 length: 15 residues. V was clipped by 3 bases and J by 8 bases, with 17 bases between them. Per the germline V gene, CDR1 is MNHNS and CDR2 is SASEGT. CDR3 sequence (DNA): TGTGCCAGCAGTGATCGGACTACCGATCGCCATGAGCAGTTCTTC. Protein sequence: CASSDRTTDRHEQFF.

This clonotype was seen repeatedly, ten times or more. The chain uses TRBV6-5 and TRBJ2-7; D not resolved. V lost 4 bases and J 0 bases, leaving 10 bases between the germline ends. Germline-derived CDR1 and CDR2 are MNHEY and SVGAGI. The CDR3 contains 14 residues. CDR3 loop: CASSSTPTSYEQYV. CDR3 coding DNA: TGTGCCAGCAGTTCGACTCCCACCTCCTACGAGCAGTACGTC.